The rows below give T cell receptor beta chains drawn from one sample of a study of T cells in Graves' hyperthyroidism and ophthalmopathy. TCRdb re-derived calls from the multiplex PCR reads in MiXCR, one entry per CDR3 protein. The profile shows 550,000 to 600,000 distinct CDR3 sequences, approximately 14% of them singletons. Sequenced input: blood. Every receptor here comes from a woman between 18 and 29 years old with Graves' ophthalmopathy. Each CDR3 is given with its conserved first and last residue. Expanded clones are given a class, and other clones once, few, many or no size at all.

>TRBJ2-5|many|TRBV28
CATANSVGETQYF
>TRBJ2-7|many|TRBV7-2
CASSSSAPGLAGVYSYEQYF
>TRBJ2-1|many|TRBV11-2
CASSWKLLLAGEENEQFF
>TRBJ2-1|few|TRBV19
CASSLAGPYNSYNEQFF
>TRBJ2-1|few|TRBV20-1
CSARGTPGLVGNIEQFF
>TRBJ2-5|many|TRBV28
CAGRTRAGGERYQETQYF
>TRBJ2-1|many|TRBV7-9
CASSAMGGSEYNEQFF
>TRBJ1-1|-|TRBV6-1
CASTGTGVSTEAFF
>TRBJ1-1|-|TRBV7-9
CASSDRMGKDTEAFF
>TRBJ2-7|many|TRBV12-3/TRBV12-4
CASLGGSGVTGYEQYF
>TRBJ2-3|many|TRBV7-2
CAGTGLFTDTQYF
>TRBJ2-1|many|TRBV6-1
CASGTEGQGIHEQFF
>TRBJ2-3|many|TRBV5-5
CASSLVLAPSSTDTQYF
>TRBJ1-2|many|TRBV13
CASSSQGANRDYTF
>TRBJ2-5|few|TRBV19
CASSEGQSDQETQYF
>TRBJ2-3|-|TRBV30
CAWTRQTDTQYF